This T cell receptor (beta chain) was sequenced in a study of cytomegalovirus exposure and HLA in healthy donors. The length of the CDR3 is 15 residues. V lost 0 bases and J lost 4, with 12 bases in between. CDR1 and CDR2 from the germline V gene are SGHTA and FQGNSA. Repertoires were generated with immunoSEQ multiplex PCR, while TCRdb's copy carries only in-frame clones and drops some. This sample has under 350,000 clones, with approximately 86% found just once. Sequencing input: PBMCs. The chain uses TRBV7-2 and TRBJ1-2, with D tentatively TRBD1 (6 bases). The receptor comes from a woman between 18 and 30 years old in good health and CMV-seronegative. This chain's CDR3 is CASSLASGGPYGYTF. The CDR3 coding sequence is TGTGCCAGCAGCTTAGCGAGCGGGGGGCCCTATGGCTACACCTTC. Variable domain in full (rest from reference TRBV7-2 and TRBJ1-2): GAGVSQSPSNKVTEKGKDVELRCDPISGHTALYWYRQSLGQGLEFLIYFQGNSAPDKSGLPSDRFSAERTGGSVSTLTIQRTQQEDSAVYLCASSLASGGPYGYTFGSGTRLTVV.